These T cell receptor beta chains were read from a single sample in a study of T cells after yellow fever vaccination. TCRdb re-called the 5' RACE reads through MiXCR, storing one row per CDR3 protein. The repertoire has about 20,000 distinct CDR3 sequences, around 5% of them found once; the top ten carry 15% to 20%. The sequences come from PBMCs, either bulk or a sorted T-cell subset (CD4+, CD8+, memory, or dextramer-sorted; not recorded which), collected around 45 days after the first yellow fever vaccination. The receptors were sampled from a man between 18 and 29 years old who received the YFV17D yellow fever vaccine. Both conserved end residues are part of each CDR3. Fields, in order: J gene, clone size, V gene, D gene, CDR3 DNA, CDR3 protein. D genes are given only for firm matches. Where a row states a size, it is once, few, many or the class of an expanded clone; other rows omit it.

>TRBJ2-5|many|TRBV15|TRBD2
TGTGCCACCAGCCCTGGACTAGCGGGGCAAGAGACCCAGTACTTC
CATSPGLAGQETQYF
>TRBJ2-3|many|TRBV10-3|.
TGTGCCATCAGGAGGGAAGGGACAGATACGCAGTATTTT
CAIRREGTDTQYF
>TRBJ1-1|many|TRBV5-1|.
TGCGCCAGCAGCTTGGGATGGGGCACTGAAGCTTTCTTT
CASSLGWGTEAFF
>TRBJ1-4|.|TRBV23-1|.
TGCGCCACCAGGCAGTCGCGCAGGGTCCCTAATGAAAAACTGTTTTTT
CATRQSRRVPNEKLFF
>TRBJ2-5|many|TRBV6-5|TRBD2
TGTGCCAGCAGTTCGACTAGCGGGGACCAAGAGACCCAGTACTTC
CASSSTSGDQETQYF
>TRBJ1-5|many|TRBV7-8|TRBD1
TGTGCCAGCAGCTGGGACAGGAACGGCCAGCCCCAGCATTTT
CASSWDRNGQPQHF
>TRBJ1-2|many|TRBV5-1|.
TGCGCCAGCAGCTTGTCTTCGGGAGGGGTGATAGATGGCTACACCTTC
CASSLSSGGVIDGYTF
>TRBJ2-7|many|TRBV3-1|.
TGTGCCAGCAGCCAAGTTCCGGCCTCCTACGAGCAGTACTTC
CASSQVPASYEQYF
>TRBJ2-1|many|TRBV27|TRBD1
TGTGCCAGCAGTTTAAGGGGGACAGGGTTACATGAGCAGTTCTTC
CASSLRGTGLHEQFF
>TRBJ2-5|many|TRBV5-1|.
TGCGCCAGCAGCTCGCAGGGGTACCAAGAGACCCAGTACTTC
CASSSQGYQETQYF
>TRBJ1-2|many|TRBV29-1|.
TGCAGCGTTGAACGAGGGGAGGGCTACACCTTC
CSVERGEGYTF
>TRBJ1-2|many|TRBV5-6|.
TGTGCCAGCAGCAAAAGGGACGGATCTTCCTACACCTTC
CASSKRDGSSYTF
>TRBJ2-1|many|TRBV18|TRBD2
TGTGCCAGCTCACCACCTGGGCGGGGGGCGTCTTCCCCCTACAATGAGCAGTTCTTC
CASSPPGRGASSPYNEQFF
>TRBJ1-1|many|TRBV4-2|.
TGTGCCAGCAGCCAAGTGCGTGGAACTGAAGCTTTCTTT
CASSQVRGTEAFF
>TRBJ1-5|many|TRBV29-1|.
TGCAGCGGCTCCGAAGGGCCCCAGCATTTT
CSGSEGPQHF
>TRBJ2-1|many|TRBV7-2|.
TGTGCCAGCAGCTTTCAACCGGACATCTATAGTGAGCAGTTCTTC
CASSFQPDIYSEQFF
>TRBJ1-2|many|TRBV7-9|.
TGTGCCAGCAGCCTCCGGACAGATACTAACTATGGCTACACCTTC
CASSLRTDTNYGYTF
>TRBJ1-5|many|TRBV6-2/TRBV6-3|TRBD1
TGTGCCAGCAGGTACGACAGGGGAGGCGATCAGCCCCAGCATTTT
CASRYDRGGDQPQHF
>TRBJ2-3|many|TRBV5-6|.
TGTGCCAGCAGCTTGAATAGAGATACGCAGTATTTT
CASSLNRDTQYF
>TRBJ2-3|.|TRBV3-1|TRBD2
TGTGCCTCCACCCAAGATCTAGCGGGGGGGCCAATCACAGATACGCAGTATTTT
CASTQDLAGGPITDTQYF
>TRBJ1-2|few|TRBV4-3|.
TGCGCCAGCAGCCGGGAAAATAACTATGGCTACACCTTC
CASSRENNYGYTF
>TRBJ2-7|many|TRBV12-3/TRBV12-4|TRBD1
TGTGCCAGCAGCCTCCGGGACAGGGGACCCTACGAGCAGTACTTC
CASSLRDRGPYEQYF
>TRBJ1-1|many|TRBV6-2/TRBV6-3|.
TGTGCCAGCAGCCGCCGAACCCGGGACACTGAAGCTTTCTTT
CASSRRTRDTEAFF
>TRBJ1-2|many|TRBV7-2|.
TGTGCCAGCAACTCTTACACAGGGTATGGCTACACCTTC
CASNSYTGYGYTF
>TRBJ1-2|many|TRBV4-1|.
TGCGCCAGCACTGGGGGGCAGAGAGCTAACTATGGCTACACCTTC
CASTGGQRANYGYTF
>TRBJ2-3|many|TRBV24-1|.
TGTGCCACCAGTAGTGGGCGGCGGGGGACAGGAGATACGCAGTATTTT
CATSSGRRGTGDTQYF
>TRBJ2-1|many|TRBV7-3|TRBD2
TGTGCCAGCAGCGATCCCGCAGGCGGGGGCTCCTACAATGAGCAGTTCTTC
CASSDPAGGGSYNEQFF
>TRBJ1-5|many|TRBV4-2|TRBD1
TGTGCCAGCAGCCAAGACGACAGGGTTTGGCAGCCCCAGCATTTT
CASSQDDRVWQPQHF